The present entry profiles one T cell receptor (beta chain) with its context. The V gene's germline CDR1 is SQVTM and CDR2 ANQGSEA. The CDR3 has 16 amino acids. V was cut by 4 bases and J by 7 bases, with 24 bases left in between. The data were obtained in a study of untreated major depressive disorder. Here immunoSEQ multiplex PCR was the method, and the copy in TCRdb shows in-frame clones only, minus some. This sample carries 20,000 or so clones, 70% to 90% of them seen once, and the ten largest clones take about 0.82%. This clonotype was sampled from a woman younger than 45 in good health. Specimen: CD4+ T cells from PBMCs. V and J are TRBV29-1 and TRBJ2-3; D assignment may be TRBD1 or TRBD2 (5 bases each). CDR3 coding DNA: TGCAGCGTTGTAGGAGGCCGGGACGGGTCCCTCTATACGCAGTATTTT. Protein product: CSVVGGRDGSLYTQYF.